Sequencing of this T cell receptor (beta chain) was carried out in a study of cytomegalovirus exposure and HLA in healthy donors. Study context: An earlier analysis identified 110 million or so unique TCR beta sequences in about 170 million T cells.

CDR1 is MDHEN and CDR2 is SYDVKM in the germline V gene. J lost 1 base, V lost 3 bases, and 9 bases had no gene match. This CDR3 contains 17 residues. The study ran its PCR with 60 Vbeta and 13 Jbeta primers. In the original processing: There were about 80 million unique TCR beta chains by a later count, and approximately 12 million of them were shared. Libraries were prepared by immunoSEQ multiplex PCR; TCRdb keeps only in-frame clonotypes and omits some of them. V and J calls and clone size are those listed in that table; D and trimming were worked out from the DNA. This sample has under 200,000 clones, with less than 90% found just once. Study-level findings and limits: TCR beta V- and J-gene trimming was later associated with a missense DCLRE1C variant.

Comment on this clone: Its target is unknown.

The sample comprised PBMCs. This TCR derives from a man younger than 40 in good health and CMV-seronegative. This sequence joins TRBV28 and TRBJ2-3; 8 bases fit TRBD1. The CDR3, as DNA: TGTGCCAGCAGTTTCCAGACAGGGGCATTGGGCACAGATACGCAGTATTTT. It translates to CASSFQTGALGTDTQYF.